The rows below give T cell receptor beta chains drawn from one sample of a study of T cells in Graves' hyperthyroidism and ophthalmopathy. Using its own MiXCR run on the multiplex PCR reads, TCRdb lists one record per CDR3 protein. The sample records some 740,000 distinct CDR3 sequences, approximately 14% being singletons. Sequencing input: blood. The receptors stem from a young woman with Graves' hyperthyroidism. The CDR3 runs from the conserved cysteine through the conserved F or W. Each record gives: V gene, CDR3 length, J gene, CDR3 protein.

TRBV24-1	17	TRBJ2-1	CATSDPKREGSYNEQFF
TRBV19	15	TRBJ2-1	CASSIGPGGYNEQFF
TRBV3-1	12	TRBJ2-5	CASSQVRATQYF
TRBV20-1	13	TRBJ2-1	CSARVPSAIEQFF
TRBV9	15	TRBJ1-2	CASSVEPGQGTGYTF
TRBV4-1	14	TRBJ2-1	CASSQETSGNEQFF
TRBV5-8	13	TRBJ1-1	CASSLFGPTEAFF
TRBV7-3	16	TRBJ2-2	CASRAVAGPNTGELFF
TRBV18	14	TRBJ2-1	CASSPQGVYNEQFF
TRBV29-1	13	TRBJ2-7	CSVELAGPYEQYF
TRBV27	14	TRBJ2-7	CASSLSVNSYEQYF
TRBV9	15	TRBJ1-2	CASSVGGRINYGYTF
TRBV7-8	15	TRBJ2-3	CASALRRFGTDTQYF
TRBV7-9	11	TRBJ1-6	CASSFGEPLHF
TRBV5-1	14	TRBJ2-7	CASSRGTSGSEQYF
TRBV6-1	13	TRBJ2-2	CASPLLGTGELFF
TRBV6-2/TRBV6-3	17	TRBJ2-1	CASTSRRLGTYYNEQFF
TRBV12-3/TRBV12-4	14	TRBJ1-1	CASSIRQGLGEAFF
TRBV7-9	18	TRBJ2-7	CASSLGGLAGVSSYEQYF
TRBV11-2	16	TRBJ2-5	CASSFNTLGPKETQYF
TRBV4-3	16	TRBJ2-2	CASSHWTGGKTGELFF
TRBV28	14	TRBJ1-6	CASSLAGNNSPLHF
TRBV5-5	13	TRBJ1-1	CASSYLHSSEAFF
TRBV6-5	14	TRBJ1-1	CASSWTGVETEAFF
TRBV18	15	TRBJ2-1	CASSRSGGSVYEQFF
TRBV9	11	TRBJ2-5	CASGQGWAQYF
TRBV10-3	13	TRBJ2-7	CAISGGGVYEQYF